Sequencing of this T cell receptor beta chain was carried out in a study of T cell changes during pregnancy in multiple sclerosis. The method was immunoSEQ multiplex PCR; TCRdb's version includes in-frame clones alone and lacks a portion of them. The sample has about 70,000 clones, about 90% seen once. The CDR3 sequence is 15 residues long. Germline V lookup: CDR1 LNHNV, CDR2 YYDKDF (reference sequence). Trimming pared 1 base from V and 4 bases from J, leaving 13 bases between. The TCR originated in a female donor with multiple sclerosis, enrolled in a pregnancy study. The chain links TRBV15 to TRBJ2-5, with a weak D call TRBD1 (5 bases). The sample here was peripheral blood, taken in the first trimester of pregnancy. The CDR3 nucleotides are TGTGCCACCAGCAGAGGAACCCTAGGGGCAGAGACCCAGTACTTC. The encoded protein is CATSRGTLGAETQYF.